This TCR beta chain comes out of a study of blood T cell repertoires in COVID-19. The repertoire was sequenced with immunoSEQ multiplex PCR; TCRdb's copy has only in-frame clones and lacks some. The sample contains 250,000 to 300,000 clones, roughly 86% of which appear only once. The CDR3 loop spans 13 amino acids. Germline lookup yields CDR1 SGHAT and CDR2 FQNNGV. V was pared by 5 bases and J by 6 bases, with 11 bases between. This clonotype was obtained from a woman between 45 and 65 years old who had been exposed to COVID-19. The gene calls are TRBV11-2 and TRBJ1-5, with unresolved D. The sample consisted of PBMCs or T cells enriched from blood (not recorded which). CDR3 protein: CASSLSAGQPQHF. The CDR3 DNA sequence: TGTGCCAGCAGCCTGAGTGCTGGTCAGCCCCAGCATTTT.